This TCR beta chain was observed in a study of blood T cell repertoires in COVID-19. Study-wide background: Sites in the United States, Italy and Spain provided acute and convalescent COVID-19 samples. From T cells, B-cell-depleted T cells, or PBMCs came the material, which was cDNA or gDNA.

Original methodology: Amplification of reference gene primers was used by the study to estimate nucleated cell counts. Profiled with immunoSEQ multiplex PCR; TCRdb holds only in-frame clones, not every one. The DNA gave D and trimming, while V, J and clone size come from that table. The sample has roughly 220,000 clones, approximately 90% seen once. The sequenced material came from peripheral blood. This TCR came from an older man with acute or convalescent COVID-19.

CDR3 DNA sequence: TGTGCCAGTAGTATAGGACGCAGGGACTACGAGCAGTACTTC. Translated: CASSIGRRDYEQYF. The chain employs TRBV19 and TRBJ2-7, with a tentative D call TRBD1 (5 bases). The germline V gene encodes CDR1 LNHDA and CDR2 SQIVND (reference sequence). V was trimmed by 1 base and J by 3 bases, leaving 10 bases between them. The CDR3 extends over 14 amino acids.